The rows below give T cell receptor beta chains drawn from one sample of a study of blood T cell repertoires in COVID-19. Sequenced by immunoSEQ multiplex PCR; TCRdb stores in-frame clones only, minus some. The sample contains about 72,000 clones, approximately 90% of which appear only once. The sequenced material came from peripheral blood. These receptor sequences come from a man aged 65 to 85 with active or convalescent COVID-19. Both conserved end residues are part of each CDR3. A D gene is named only where the DNA matches it firmly. Expanded clones get a size class; other rows say once, few or many, or leave the size out.

cdr3_aa	cdr3_nt	d_call	j_call	v_call	clone_size
CASSPQELAKNIQYF	TGTGCCAGCAGCCCCCAGGAACTAGCCAAAAACATTCAGTACTTC	NA	TRBJ2-4	TRBV7-2	NA
CASSIGLAGGLLRTDTQYF	TGTGCCAGTAGTATAGGGCTAGCGGGAGGGCTATTACGCACAGATACGCAGTATTTT	TRBD2	TRBJ2-3	TRBV19	NA
CASSMEMNSPLHF	TGCGCCAGCAGCATGGAGATGAATTCACCCCTCCACTTT	NA	TRBJ1-6	TRBV10-2	NA
CASSSQREPNEQFF	TGTGCCAGCAGCTCTCAGCGGGAGCCTAATGAGCAGTTCTTC	TRBD2	TRBJ2-1	TRBV5-4	NA
CASSFSGVGSYEQYF	TGTGCCAGCAGCTTCTCAGGGGTGGGCTCCTACGAGCAGTACTTC	NA	TRBJ2-7	TRBV6-5	NA
CASSSPRGGLDEKLFF	TGTGCCAGCAGTTCGCCCCGAGGGGGCCTTGATGAAAAACTGTTTTTT	TRBD1	TRBJ1-4	TRBV28	NA
CASSSPHVAASYEQYF	TGTGCCAGCAGCAGCCCTCACGTCGCGGCCTCCTACGAGCAGTACTTC	NA	TRBJ2-7	TRBV13	NA
CASRRRATKDEQFF	TGTGCCAGTAGGAGGAGGGCAACAAAAGATGAGCAGTTCTTC	NA	TRBJ2-1	TRBV19	NA
CASSQLPGGYGYTF	TGTGCCAGCAGCCAACTACCGGGGGGGTATGGCTACACCTTC	NA	TRBJ1-2	TRBV16	NA
CASSLWGQASRETQYF	TGTGCCAGCAGCCTATGGGGACAGGCCTCAAGGGAGACCCAGTACTTC	TRBD1	TRBJ2-5	TRBV3-1/TRBV3-2	NA
CAISVGQGASSGANVLTF	TGTGCCATCAGTGTCGGGCAGGGTGCATCATCTGGGGCCAACGTCCTGACTTTC	NA	TRBJ2-6	TRBV10-3	NA
CATRKAGANTGELFF	TGTGCCACCAGGAAAGCGGGAGCGAACACCGGGGAGCTGTTTTTT	TRBD2	TRBJ2-2	TRBV10-3	NA
CASSTGGGDQPQHF	TGTGCCAGCAGCACCGGAGGGGGGGATCAGCCCCAGCATTTT	NA	TRBJ1-5	TRBV5-6	once
CASSSTTIAGKYNEQFF	TGTGCCAGCAGTTCGACGACTATTGCCGGAAAATACAATGAGCAGTTCTTC	NA	TRBJ2-1	TRBV28	NA
CASSLRVPSDTQYF	TGTGCCAGCAGTTTGAGGGTCCCCTCAGATACGCAGTATTTT	NA	TRBJ2-3	TRBV27	NA
CASGTSGYEQFF	TGTGCCTCGGGGACTAGCGGATATGAGCAGTTCTTC	TRBD2	TRBJ2-1	TRBV5-6	NA
CASSQGGGQPQHF	TGTGCCAGCAGCCAGGGGGGGGGCCAGCCCCAGCATTTT	NA	TRBJ1-5	TRBV4-2	NA
CASSLYTGELFF	TGTGCCAGCAGCCTTTACACCGGGGAGCTGTTTTTT	NA	TRBJ2-2	TRBV5-5	NA
CASSPRKGAVNEKLFF	TGTGCCAGCAGTCCTCGCAAAGGGGCTGTTAATGAAAAACTGTTTTTT	NA	TRBJ1-4	TRBV28	NA
CASRPQQASEAFF	TGTGCCAGCAGACCCCAACAGGCTTCTGAAGCTTTCTTT	NA	TRBJ1-1	TRBV5-4	NA
CASSLASSGLQFF	TGTGCCAGCAGCTTAGCTTCTAGCGGGCTTCAGTTCTTC	TRBD2	TRBJ2-1	TRBV7-9	NA
CASSLAAGVYNEQFF	TGTGCCAGCAGCTTAGCAGCGGGAGTCTACAATGAGCAGTTCTTC	TRBD2	TRBJ2-1	TRBV7-9	NA
CASSQSDRTRRGYTF	TGTGCCAGCAGCCAATCCGACAGGACCCGTCGGGGCTACACCTTC	NA	TRBJ1-2	TRBV4-2	few
CASSPGTQQETQYF	TGCGCCAGCAGTCCCGGGACACAACAAGAGACCCAGTACTTC	NA	TRBJ2-5	TRBV5-1	NA
CASSARNSEKNTGELFF	TGTGCCAGCAGCGCCAGGAATAGCGAGAAGAACACCGGGGAGCTGTTTTTT	NA	TRBJ2-2	TRBV9	once
CASSGQGVDGYTF	TGTGCCAGCAGCGGACAGGGGGTGGATGGCTACACCTTC	TRBD1	TRBJ1-2	TRBV7-2	NA
CASSSRTSGTTDTQYF	TGTGCCAGCAGCTCCCGGACTAGCGGGACAACAGATACGCAGTATTTT	TRBD2	TRBJ2-3	TRBV7-3	NA
CATSRGPAGSSYNEQFF	TGTGCCACCAGCAGAGGGCCAGCCGGGAGCTCCTACAATGAGCAGTTCTTC	NA	TRBJ2-1	TRBV15	NA
CATEDRINQPQHF	TGTGCCACCGAGGACAGAATTAATCAGCCCCAGCATTTT	NA	TRBJ1-5	TRBV28	once
CASSSGISTDTQYF	TGTGCCAGCAGTAGCGGAATTAGCACAGATACGCAGTATTTT	NA	TRBJ2-3	TRBV7-2	few
CASSIGQGVEYTEAFF	TGTGCCAGCAGCATAGGACAGGGGGTGGAATACACTGAAGCTTTCTTT	TRBD1	TRBJ1-1	TRBV5-4	NA
CASRQGLAGWETQYF	TGTGCCAGCAGACAGGGCCTAGCGGGATGGGAGACCCAGTACTTC	TRBD2	TRBJ2-5	TRBV6-5	NA
CASSPTSGRARRSTDTQYF	TGTGCCAGCAGCCCAACTAGCGGGAGGGCCCGGAGAAGCACAGATACGCAGTATTTT	TRBD2	TRBJ2-3	TRBV5-6	NA
CASSLTGVTNQPQHF	TGCGCCAGCAGCTTGACAGGGGTTACCAATCAGCCCCAGCATTTT	TRBD1	TRBJ1-5	TRBV5-1	few
CAWKGLGGYEQYF	TGTGCCTGGAAAGGACTAGGAGGCTACGAGCAGTACTTC	TRBD2	TRBJ2-7	TRBV30	NA
CAIPSGFLFFTGELFF	TGCGCCATCCCCTCAGGGTTTCTTTTCTTCACCGGGGAGCTGTTTTTT	NA	TRBJ2-2	TRBV23-1	NA
CASSELGANTEAFF	TGTGCCAGCAGTGAACTGGGGGCGAACACTGAAGCTTTCTTT	NA	TRBJ1-1	TRBV2	NA
CAIRPSDSQYGYTF	TGTGCCATCAGGCCATCGGACAGCCAGTATGGCTACACCTTC	NA	TRBJ1-2	TRBV10-3	NA
CAISAQGGYNEQFF	TGTGCCATCAGTGCACAGGGTGGCTACAATGAGCAGTTCTTC	NA	TRBJ2-1	TRBV10-3	NA
CAIRPEANYEQYF	TGTGCCATCAGACCGGAGGCGAACTACGAGCAGTACTTC	NA	TRBJ2-7	TRBV10-3	NA
CASSQGHNTGELFF	TGTGCCAGCAGCCAAGGACACAACACCGGGGAGCTGTTTTTT	NA	TRBJ2-2	TRBV3-1/TRBV3-2	NA
CASRQTDRVRQPQHF	TGTGCCAGCAGACAAACCGACAGGGTCCGGCAGCCCCAGCATTTT	TRBD1	TRBJ1-5	TRBV6-5	few
CASSQETRVGNEKLFF	TGTGCCAGCAGCCAAGAGACGAGGGTGGGTAATGAAAAACTGTTTTTT	NA	TRBJ1-4	TRBV3-1/TRBV3-2	NA
CSVEDHVSRGYTF	TGCAGCGTTGAAGATCACGTATCGCGGGGCTACACCTTC	NA	TRBJ1-2	TRBV29-1	NA